The 5 T cell receptor beta chains below all came from one sample that was sequenced in a study of blood T cell repertoires in COVID-19. The table came from immunoSEQ multiplex PCR; TCRdb's copy has only in-frame clones and leaves some out. This table holds some 360,000 clones, approximately 89% found once. The sequenced sample consisted of peripheral blood. Receptor source: a woman aged 55-75 years with COVID-19, enrolled during active disease.

The chain joins TRBV25-1 to TRBJ2-7; 10 bases align to TRBD1. After removal of 6 bases from V and 3 bases from J, the junction contained 8 bases not matched to a gene. The germline gives CDR1 MGHDK, CDR2 SYGVNS. This CDR3 contains 15 residues. CDR3 sequence reads: CASSEGTGDIYEQYF. The CDR3 bases are TGTGCCAGCAGCGAGGGGACAGGGGATATCTACGAGCAGTACTTC.

The chain is built from TRBV28 and TRBJ1-1; 12 bases align to TRBD1. CDR1 is MDHEN, CDR2 SYDVKM, per germline. CDR3 length: 16 residues. The V segment lost 4 bases and the J segment 11 bases; nucleotides outside the gene matches: 14. The CDR3 reads CASSYGTGGTSLVAFF. The CDR3, as DNA: TGTGCCAGCAGTTACGGGACAGGGGGCACCAGTTTGGTCGCTTTCTTT.

This chain links TRBV5-1 with TRBJ2-3; 12 bases map to TRBD2. CDR3 length: 17 amino acids. Germline V gene sequence: CDR1 SGHRS, CDR2 YFSETQ. V lost 0 bases to trimming and J lost 6 bases; unmatched junction nucleotides: 8. CDR3 DNA: TGCGCCAGCAGCTTGGACCCCCCGCTAGCGGGGGGGGATACGCAGTATTTT. Amino acid sequence: CASSLDPPLAGGDTQYF.

The rearrangement uses TRBV19 and TRBJ1-5, with 9 nucleotides matching TRBD1. This CDR3 is built from 17 residues. Per the germline V gene, CDR1 is LNHDA and CDR2 is SQIVND (reference sequence). V lost 3 bases to trimming and J lost 7 bases; unmatched junction nucleotides: 13. CDR3 sequence reads: CASSMPGQGKYIQPQHF. CDR3 coding DNA: TGTGCCAGTAGTATGCCAGGACAGGGGAAGTATATACAGCCCCAGCATTTT.

The V and J genes are TRBV5-1 and TRBJ1-4; 9 bases agree with TRBD1. Losses at the gene ends were 4 bases for V and 8 bases for J; bases not matched to a gene: 6. From germline, CDR1 is SGHRS and CDR2 YFSETQ. The CDR3 runs 14 residues. The CDR3 loop is CASSTGQGKEKLFF. In DNA, the CDR3 is TGCGCCAGCAGCACGGGACAGGGCAAGGAAAAACTGTTTTTT.